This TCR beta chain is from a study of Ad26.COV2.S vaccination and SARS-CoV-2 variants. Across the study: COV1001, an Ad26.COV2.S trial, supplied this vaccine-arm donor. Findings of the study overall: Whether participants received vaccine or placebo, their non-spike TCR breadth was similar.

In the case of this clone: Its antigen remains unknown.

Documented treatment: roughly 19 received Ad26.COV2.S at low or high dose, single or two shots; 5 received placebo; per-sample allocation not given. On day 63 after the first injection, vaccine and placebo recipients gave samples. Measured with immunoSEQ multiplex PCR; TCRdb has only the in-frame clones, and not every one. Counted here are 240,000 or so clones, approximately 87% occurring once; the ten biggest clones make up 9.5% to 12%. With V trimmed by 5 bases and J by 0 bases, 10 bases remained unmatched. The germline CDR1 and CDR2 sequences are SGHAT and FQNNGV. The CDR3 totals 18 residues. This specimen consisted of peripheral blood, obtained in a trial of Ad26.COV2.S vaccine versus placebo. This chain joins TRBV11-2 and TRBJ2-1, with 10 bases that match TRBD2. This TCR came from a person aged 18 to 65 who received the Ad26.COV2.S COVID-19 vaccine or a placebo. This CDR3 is CASSLRPSSGSSYNEQFF. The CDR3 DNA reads TGTGCCAGCAGCCTACGGCCCTCTAGCGGGAGCTCCTACAATGAGCAGTTCTTC.